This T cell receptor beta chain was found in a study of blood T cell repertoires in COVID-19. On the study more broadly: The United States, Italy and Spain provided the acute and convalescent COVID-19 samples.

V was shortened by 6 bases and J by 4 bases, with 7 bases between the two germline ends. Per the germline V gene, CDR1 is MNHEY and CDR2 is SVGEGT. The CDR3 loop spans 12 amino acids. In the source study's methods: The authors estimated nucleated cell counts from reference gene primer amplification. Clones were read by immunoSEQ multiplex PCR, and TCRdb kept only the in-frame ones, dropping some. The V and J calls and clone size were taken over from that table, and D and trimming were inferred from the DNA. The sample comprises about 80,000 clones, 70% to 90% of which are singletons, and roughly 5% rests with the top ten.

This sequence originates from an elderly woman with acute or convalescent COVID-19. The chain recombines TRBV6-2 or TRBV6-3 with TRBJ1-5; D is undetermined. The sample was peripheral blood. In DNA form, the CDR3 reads TGTGCCAGCAGCACCGGGAATCAGCCCCAGCATTTT. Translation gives CASSTGNQPQHF.